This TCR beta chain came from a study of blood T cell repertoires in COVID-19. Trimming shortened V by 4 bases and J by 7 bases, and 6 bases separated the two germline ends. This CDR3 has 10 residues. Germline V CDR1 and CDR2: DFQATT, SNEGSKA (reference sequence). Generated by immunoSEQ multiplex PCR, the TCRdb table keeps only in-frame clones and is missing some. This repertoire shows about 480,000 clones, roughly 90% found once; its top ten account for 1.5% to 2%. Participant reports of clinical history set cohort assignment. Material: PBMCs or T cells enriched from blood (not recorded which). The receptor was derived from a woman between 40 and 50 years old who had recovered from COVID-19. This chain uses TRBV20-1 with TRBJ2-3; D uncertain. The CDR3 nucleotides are TGCAGTGCTATTCTTCATACGCAGTATTTT. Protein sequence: CSAILHTQYF.